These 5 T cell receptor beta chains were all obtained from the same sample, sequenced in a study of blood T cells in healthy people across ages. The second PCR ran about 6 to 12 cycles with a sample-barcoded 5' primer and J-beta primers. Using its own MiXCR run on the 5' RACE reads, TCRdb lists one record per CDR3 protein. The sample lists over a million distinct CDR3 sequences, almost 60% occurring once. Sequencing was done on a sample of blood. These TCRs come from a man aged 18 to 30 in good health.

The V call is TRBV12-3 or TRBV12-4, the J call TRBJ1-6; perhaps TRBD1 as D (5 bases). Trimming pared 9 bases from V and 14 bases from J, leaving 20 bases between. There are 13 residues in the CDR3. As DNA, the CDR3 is TGTGCCAGTAGCCGGGACGGCCAGAGATCCCTCCACTTT. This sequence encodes CASSRDGQRSLHF.

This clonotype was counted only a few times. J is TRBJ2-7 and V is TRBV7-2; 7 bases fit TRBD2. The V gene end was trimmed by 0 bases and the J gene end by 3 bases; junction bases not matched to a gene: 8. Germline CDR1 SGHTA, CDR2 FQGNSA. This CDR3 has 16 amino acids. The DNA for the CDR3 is TGTGCCAGCAGCTTAGCGAGCCGCCTAGCGGTCTACGAGCAGTACTTC. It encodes CASSLASRLAVYEQYF.

CDR3 protein: CASRRQEDYGYTF. CDR3 nucleotide sequence: TGTGCCAGCAGAAGACAGGAGGACTATGGCTACACCTTC. The J gene is TRBJ1-2, the V gene TRBV4-2; D might be TRBD1 (6 bases). Germline loops: CDR1 LGHNA, CDR2 YNFKEQ. Trimming took 6 bases from V and 3 from J, leaving 11 bases between them. The CDR3 contains 13 residues.

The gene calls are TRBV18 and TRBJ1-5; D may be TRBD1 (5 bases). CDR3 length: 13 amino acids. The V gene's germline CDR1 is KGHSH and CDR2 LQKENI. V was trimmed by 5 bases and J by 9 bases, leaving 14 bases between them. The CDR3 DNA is TGTGCCAGCTCAAAGCTCCAGGGCGGGCCCCAGCATTTT. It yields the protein CASSKLQGGPQHF.

The DNA for the CDR3 is TGTGCCAGCAGTTACTCTCGGACAGATTTCAATCAGCCCCAGCATTTT. Translated, it gives CASSYSRTDFNQPQHF. V gene TRBV6-6 combines with J gene TRBJ1-5; the D gene is possibly TRBD1 (6 bases). The ends were cut back, 0 bases at V and 3 bases at J, with 12 bases in the middle. The CDR3 contains 16 residues. The germline CDR1 and CDR2 sequences are MNHNY and SVGAGI (reference sequence).